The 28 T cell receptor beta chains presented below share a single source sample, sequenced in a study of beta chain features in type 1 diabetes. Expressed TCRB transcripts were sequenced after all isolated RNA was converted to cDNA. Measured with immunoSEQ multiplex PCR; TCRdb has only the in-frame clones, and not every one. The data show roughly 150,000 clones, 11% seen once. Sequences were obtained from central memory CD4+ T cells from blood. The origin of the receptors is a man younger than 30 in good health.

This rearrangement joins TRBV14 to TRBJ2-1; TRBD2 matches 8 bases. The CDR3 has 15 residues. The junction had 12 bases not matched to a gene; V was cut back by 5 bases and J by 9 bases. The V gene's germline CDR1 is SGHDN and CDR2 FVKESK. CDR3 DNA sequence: TGTGCCAGCAGCAGACTAGCGAGGGAGGTAGCTGAGCAGTTCTTC. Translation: CASSRLAREVAEQFF.

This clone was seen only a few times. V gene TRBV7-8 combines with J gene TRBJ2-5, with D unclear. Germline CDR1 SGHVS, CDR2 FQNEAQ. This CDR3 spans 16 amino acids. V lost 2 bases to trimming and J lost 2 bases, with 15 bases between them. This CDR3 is CASSLLRQKKQETQYF. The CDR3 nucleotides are TGTGCCAGCAGCTTACTTCGGCAGAAGAAACAAGAGACCCAGTACTTC.

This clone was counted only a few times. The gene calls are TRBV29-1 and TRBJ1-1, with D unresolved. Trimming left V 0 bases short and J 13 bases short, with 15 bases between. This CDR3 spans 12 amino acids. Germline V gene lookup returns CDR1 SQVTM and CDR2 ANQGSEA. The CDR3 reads CSVEEPRGSDFF. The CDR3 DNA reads TGCAGCGTTGAAGAACCGAGAGGGTCCGATTTCTTT.

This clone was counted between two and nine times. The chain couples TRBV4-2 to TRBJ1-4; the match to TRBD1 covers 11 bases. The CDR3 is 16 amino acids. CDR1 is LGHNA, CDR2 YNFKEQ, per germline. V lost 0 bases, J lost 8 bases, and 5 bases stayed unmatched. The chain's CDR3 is CASSQEVGTGGEKLFF. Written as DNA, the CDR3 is TGTGCCAGCAGCCAAGAAGTCGGGACAGGGGGGGAAAAACTGTTTTTT.

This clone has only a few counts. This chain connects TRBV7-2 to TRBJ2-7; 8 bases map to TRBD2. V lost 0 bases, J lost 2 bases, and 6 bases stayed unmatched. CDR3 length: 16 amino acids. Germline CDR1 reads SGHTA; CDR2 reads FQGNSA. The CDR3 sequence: CASSLAPTSGAYEQYF. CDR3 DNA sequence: TGTGCCAGCAGCTTAGCCCCTACTAGCGGTGCCTACGAGCAGTACTTC.

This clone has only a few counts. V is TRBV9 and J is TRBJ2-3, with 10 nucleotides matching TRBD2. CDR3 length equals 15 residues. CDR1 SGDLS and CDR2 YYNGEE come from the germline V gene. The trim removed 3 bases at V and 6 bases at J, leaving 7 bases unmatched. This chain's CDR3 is CASSARLAGLDTQYF. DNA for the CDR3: TGTGCCAGCAGCGCCCGACTAGCGGGTTTGGATACGCAGTATTTT.

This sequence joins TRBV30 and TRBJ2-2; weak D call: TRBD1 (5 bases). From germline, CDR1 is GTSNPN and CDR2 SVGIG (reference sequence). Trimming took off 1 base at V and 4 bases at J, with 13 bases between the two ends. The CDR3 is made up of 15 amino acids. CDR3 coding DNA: TGTGCCTGGAGTGGGAAAGGGGCCGGCACCGGGGAGCTGTTTTTT. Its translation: CAWSGKGAGTGELFF.

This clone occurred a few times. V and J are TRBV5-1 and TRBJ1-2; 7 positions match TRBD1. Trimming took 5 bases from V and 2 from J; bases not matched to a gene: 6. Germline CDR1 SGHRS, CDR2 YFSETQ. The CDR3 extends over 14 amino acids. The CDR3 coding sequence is TGCGCCAGCAGTCGGGCACAGGGGAACTATGGCTACACCTTC. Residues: CASSRAQGNYGYTF.

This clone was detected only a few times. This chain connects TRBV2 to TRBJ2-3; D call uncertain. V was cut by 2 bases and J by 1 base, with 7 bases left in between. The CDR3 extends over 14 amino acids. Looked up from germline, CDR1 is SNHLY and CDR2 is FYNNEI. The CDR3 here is CASSELAGTDTQYF. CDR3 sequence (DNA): TGTGCCAGCAGTGAATTGGCGGGCACAGATACGCAGTATTTT.

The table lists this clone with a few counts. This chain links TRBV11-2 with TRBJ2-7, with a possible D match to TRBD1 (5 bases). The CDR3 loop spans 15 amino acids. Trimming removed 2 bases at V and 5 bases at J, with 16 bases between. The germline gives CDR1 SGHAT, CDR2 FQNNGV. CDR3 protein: CASSLQIRVGNEQYF. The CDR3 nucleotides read TGTGCCAGCAGCTTACAAATCAGGGTCGGCAACGAGCAGTACTTC.

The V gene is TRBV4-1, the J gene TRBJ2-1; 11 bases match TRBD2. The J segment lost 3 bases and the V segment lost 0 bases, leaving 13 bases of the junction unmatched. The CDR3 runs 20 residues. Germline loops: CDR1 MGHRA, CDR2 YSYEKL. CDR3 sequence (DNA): TGCGCCAGCAGCCAAGAGCCTCAAAATAGCGGGAGGGTAAACTACAATGAGCAGTTCTTC. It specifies CASSQEPQNSGRVNYNEQFF.

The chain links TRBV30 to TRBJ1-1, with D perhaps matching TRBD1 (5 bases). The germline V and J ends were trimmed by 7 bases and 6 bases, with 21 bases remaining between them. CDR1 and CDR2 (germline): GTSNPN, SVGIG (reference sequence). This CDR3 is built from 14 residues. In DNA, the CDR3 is TGTGCCTCATTTCGGATAGGGGTTGACGCTGAAGCTTTCTTT. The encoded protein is CASFRIGVDAEAFF. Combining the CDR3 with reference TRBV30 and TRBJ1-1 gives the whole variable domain SQTIHQWPATLVQPVGSPLSLECTVEGTSNPNLYWYRQAAGRGLQLLFYSVGIGQISSEVPQNLSASRPQDRQFILSSKKLLLSDSGFYLCASFRIGVDAEAFFGQGTRLTVV.

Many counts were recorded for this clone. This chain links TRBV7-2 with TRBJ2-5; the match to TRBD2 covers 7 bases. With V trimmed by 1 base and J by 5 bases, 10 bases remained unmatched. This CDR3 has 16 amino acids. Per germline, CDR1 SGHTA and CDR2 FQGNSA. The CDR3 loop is CASSLGVRGRRETQYF. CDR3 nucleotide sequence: TGTGCCAGCAGCTTAGGCGTGCGGGGGAGGCGGGAGACCCAGTACTTC.

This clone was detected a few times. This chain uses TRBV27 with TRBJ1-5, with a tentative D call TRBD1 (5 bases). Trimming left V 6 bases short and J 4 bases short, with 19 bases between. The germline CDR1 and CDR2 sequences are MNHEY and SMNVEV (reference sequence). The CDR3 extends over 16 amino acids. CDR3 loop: CASSPRGSGVNQPQHF. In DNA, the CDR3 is TGTGCCAGCAGCCCTCGGGGCAGTGGGGTAAATCAGCCCCAGCATTTT.

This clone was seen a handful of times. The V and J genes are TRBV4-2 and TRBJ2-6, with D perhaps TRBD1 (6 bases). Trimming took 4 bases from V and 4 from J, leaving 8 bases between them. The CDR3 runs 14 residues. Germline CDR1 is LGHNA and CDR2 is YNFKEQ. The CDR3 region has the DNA TGTGCCAGCAGCCCCAGGGGAGGGGCCAACGTCCTGACTTTC. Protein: CASSPRGGANVLTF.

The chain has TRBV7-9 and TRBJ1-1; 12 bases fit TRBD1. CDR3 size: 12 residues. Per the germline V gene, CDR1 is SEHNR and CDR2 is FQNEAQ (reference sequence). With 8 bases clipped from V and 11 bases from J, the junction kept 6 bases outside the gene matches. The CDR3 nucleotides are TGTGCCAGCGGGACAGGGGGCGTTTCGGCTTTCTTT. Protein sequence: CASGTGGVSAFF. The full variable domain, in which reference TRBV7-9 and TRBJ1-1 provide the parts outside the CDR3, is DTGVSQNPRHKITKRGQNVTFRCDPISEHNRLYWYRQTLGQGPEFLTYFQNEAQLEKSRLLSDRFSAERPKGSFSTLEIQRTEQGDSAMYLCASGTGGVSAFFGQGTRLTVV.

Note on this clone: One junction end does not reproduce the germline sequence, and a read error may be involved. The CDR3 DNA sequence: TGTGCTAGCAGCTTGAATCCAGGGAGCACAGATACGCAGTATTTT. The encoded protein is CASSLNPGSTDTQYF. The chain recombines TRBV7-7 with TRBJ2-3, with TRBD1 as a possible D gene (5 bases). The germline CDR1 and CDR2 sequences are SSHAT and FNYEAQ (reference sequence). The CDR3 spans 15 residues.

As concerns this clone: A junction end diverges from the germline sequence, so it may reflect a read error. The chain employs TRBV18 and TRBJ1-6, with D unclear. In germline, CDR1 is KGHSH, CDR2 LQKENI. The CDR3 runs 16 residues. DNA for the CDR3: TGTGCCAGCTCGCCACAGCTGGCGGAGGTTAATTCACCCCTCCACTTT. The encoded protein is CASSPQLAEVNSPLHF.

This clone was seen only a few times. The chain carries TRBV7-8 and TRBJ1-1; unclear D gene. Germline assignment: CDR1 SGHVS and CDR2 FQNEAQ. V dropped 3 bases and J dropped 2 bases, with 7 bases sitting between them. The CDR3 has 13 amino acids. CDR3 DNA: TGTGCCAGCAGCTTCCAGCCAAACACTGAAGCTTTCTTT. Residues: CASSFQPNTEAFF.

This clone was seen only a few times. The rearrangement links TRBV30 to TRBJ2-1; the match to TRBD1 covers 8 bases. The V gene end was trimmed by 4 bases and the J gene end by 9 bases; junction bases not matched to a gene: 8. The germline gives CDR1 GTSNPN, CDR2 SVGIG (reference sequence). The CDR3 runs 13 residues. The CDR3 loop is CAWTPTGVGEQFF. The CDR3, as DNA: TGTGCCTGGACCCCGACAGGGGTGGGTGAGCAGTTCTTC.

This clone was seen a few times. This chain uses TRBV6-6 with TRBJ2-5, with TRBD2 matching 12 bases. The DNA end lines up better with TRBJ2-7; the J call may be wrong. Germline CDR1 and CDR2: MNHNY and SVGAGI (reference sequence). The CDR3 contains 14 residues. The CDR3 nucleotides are TGTGCCAGCACTAGACTAGCGGGGGACAACGAGCAGTACTTC. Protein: CASTRLAGDNEQYF.

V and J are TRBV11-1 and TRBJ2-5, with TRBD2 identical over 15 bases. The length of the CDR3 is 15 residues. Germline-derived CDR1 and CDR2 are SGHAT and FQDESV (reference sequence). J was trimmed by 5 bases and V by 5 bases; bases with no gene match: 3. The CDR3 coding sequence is TGTGCCAGCAGCCCCGGGACTAGCGGGGGGGAGACCCAGTACTTC. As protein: CASSPGTSGGETQYF.

This CDR3 reads CASKVDRNTDTQYF. The CDR3 nucleotides read TGTGCCAGCAAGGTAGACAGGAACACAGATACGCAGTATTTT. The rearrangement uses TRBV2 and TRBJ2-3, with a tentative D call TRBD1 (6 bases). This CDR3 is 14 amino acids long. Germline CDR1 SNHLY, CDR2 FYNNEI. Trimming removed 7 bases from V and 2 bases from J, with 13 bases in between. Full variable domain (rest looked up from reference TRBV2 and TRBJ2-3): EPEVTQTPSHQVTQMGQEVILRCVPISNHLYFYWYRQILGQKVEFLVSFYNNEISEKSEIFDDQFSVERPDGSNFTLKIRSTKLEDSAMYFCASKVDRNTDTQYFGPGTRLTVL.

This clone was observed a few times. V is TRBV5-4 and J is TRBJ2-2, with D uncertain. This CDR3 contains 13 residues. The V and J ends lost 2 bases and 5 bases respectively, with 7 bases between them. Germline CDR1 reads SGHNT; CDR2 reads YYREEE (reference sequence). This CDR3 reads CASSFRDTGELFF. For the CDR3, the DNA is TGTGCCAGCAGCTTTAGGGATACCGGGGAGCTGTTTTTT.

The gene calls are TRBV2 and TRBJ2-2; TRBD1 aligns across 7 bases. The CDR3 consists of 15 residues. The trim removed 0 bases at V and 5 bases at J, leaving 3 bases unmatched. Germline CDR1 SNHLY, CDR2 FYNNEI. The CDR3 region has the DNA TGTGCCAGCAGTGAAGCCCGGACAGGTACCGGGGAGCTGTTTTTT. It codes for CASSEARTGTGELFF. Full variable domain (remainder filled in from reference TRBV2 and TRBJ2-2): EPEVTQTPSHQVTQMGQEVILRCVPISNHLYFYWYRQILGQKVEFLVSFYNNEISEKSEIFDDQFSVERPDGSNFTLKIRSTKLEDSAMYFCASSEARTGTGELFFGEGSRLTVL.

This chain's CDR3 is CASSLQQLSNEKLFF. CDR3 coding DNA: TGTGCCAGCAGCTTACAACAGTTGTCGAATGAAAAACTGTTTTTT. The chain joins TRBV7-2 to TRBJ1-4, with no clear D. V shed 2 bases and J shed 5 bases, with 12 bases lying between them. This CDR3 region has 15 residues. Per germline, CDR1 SGHTA and CDR2 FQGNSA.

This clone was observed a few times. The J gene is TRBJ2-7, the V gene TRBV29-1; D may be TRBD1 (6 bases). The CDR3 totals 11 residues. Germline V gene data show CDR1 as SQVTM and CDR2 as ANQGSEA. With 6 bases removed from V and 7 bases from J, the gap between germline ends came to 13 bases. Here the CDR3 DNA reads TGCAGCGTACAGGGTTTGGGGGAGCAGTACTTC. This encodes CSVQGLGEQYF.

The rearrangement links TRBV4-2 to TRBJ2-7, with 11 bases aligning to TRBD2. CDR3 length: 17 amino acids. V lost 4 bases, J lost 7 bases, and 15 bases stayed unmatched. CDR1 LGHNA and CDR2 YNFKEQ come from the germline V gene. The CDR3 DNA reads TGTGCCAGCAGCCGATTAACGGATAGCGGGAGGGCCGGTGAGCAGTACTTC. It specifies CASSRLTDSGRAGEQYF.